These 22 T cell receptor beta chains came from one sample sequenced in a study of OX40 agonist ivuxolimab in advanced cancers. Libraries were prepared by immunoSEQ multiplex PCR; TCRdb keeps only in-frame clonotypes and omits some of them. The table records approximately 58,000 clones, roughly 88% of them present only once. Sequencing was performed on CD4+ or CD8+ T cells sorted from blood, taken in a trial of the OX40 agonist ivuxolimab. These receptor sequences come from an adult with an advanced solid tumor such as melanoma, head and neck, liver or kidney cancer.

The rearrangement joins TRBV28 to TRBJ1-5; weak D call: TRBD1 (5 bases). V lost 6 bases and J lost 4, with 13 bases in between. The CDR3 is 14 amino acids. Germline values: CDR1 MDHEN, CDR2 SYDVKM. CDR3 protein: CASSRQQENQPQHF. In nucleotides, the CDR3 is TGTGCCAGCAGCCGTCAACAGGAGAATCAGCCCCAGCATTTT.

The chain links TRBV6-6 to TRBJ1-1, with D unresolved. CDR1 MNHNY and CDR2 SVGAGI come from the germline V gene (reference sequence). Trimming pared 6 bases from V and 0 bases from J, leaving 17 bases between. The CDR3 has 16 amino acids. The CDR3 is CASSPGPTLMNTEAFF. The DNA for the CDR3 is TGTGCCAGCAGCCCCGGACCGACTCTCATGAACACTGAAGCTTTCTTT.

CDR3 sequence reads: CASSPTGLLIYEQYF. The CDR3 coding sequence is TGTGCCAGCAGCCCTACGGGACTCCTAATCTACGAGCAGTACTTC. The chain recombines TRBV28 with TRBJ2-7; TRBD2 is a possible D gene (6 bases). Germline V lookup: CDR1 MDHEN, CDR2 SYDVKM. The V and J ends lost 6 bases and 3 bases respectively, with 18 bases between them. The CDR3 loop spans 15 amino acids.

The chain has TRBV5-1 and TRBJ2-2, with 7 bases lining up with TRBD1. Per the germline V gene, CDR1 is SGHRS and CDR2 is YFSETQ. The V and J ends lost 4 bases and 3 bases, in that order; junction bases with no gene match: 6. The CDR3 runs 15 residues. The CDR3: CASSLGDRHTGELFF. Written as DNA, the CDR3 is TGCGCCAGCAGCCTAGGGGACAGACACACCGGGGAGCTGTTTTTT.

This chain links TRBV2 with TRBJ2-2, with D possibly TRBD2 on 6 matching bases. CDR1 and CDR2 (germline): SNHLY, FYNNEI. Trimming pared 1 base from V and 0 bases from J, leaving 12 bases between. The CDR3 is made up of 17 amino acids. DNA of the CDR3: TGTGCCAGCAGTGAAGGCGGGAAGTTCGCGAACACCGGGGAGCTGTTTTTT. Translated: CASSEGGKFANTGELFF.

This clone was seen a few times. The rearrangement links TRBV7-9 to TRBJ2-3; 9 nucleotides match TRBD1. The CDR3 is made up of 19 amino acids. Looked up from germline, CDR1 is SEHNR and CDR2 is FQNEAQ (reference sequence). Losses at the gene ends were 0 bases for V and 4 bases for J; bases not matched to a gene: 14. The chain's CDR3 is CASSLAFSWGQGYADTQYF. Written as DNA, the CDR3 is TGTGCCAGCAGCTTAGCGTTCAGTTGGGGACAGGGATACGCAGATACGCAGTATTTT.

The chain joins TRBV5-6 to TRBJ1-4; a weak D match, TRBD1 (6 bases). CDR3 length: 14 residues. The germline V gene has CDR1 SGHDT and CDR2 YYEEEE. V dropped 2 bases and J dropped 4 bases, with 9 bases sitting between them. Here the CDR3 reads CASSLTGINEKLFF. CDR3 coding DNA: TGTGCCAGCAGCTTAACAGGGATTAATGAAAAACTGTTTTTT.

The V gene is TRBV28, the J gene TRBJ1-1, with D perhaps TRBD1 (6 bases). This CDR3 comprises 12 residues. The V end was cut by 3 bases, the J end by 12 bases, with 14 bases between. The germline gives CDR1 MDHEN, CDR2 SYDVKM. CDR3 in DNA: TGTGCCAGCAGTTTGGTTGCAGGGGCAACTTTCTTT. It yields the protein CASSLVAGATFF.

The genes are TRBV2 and TRBJ2-4; D remains unclear. The CDR3 extends over 13 amino acids. Germline V gene data show CDR1 as SNHLY and CDR2 as FYNNEI. V shed 3 bases and J shed 10 bases, with 13 bases lying between them. The chain's CDR3 is CASSDGWSPIQYF. The CDR3 DNA reads TGTGCCAGCAGTGATGGGTGGTCTCCAATTCAGTACTTC. Variable domain in full (rest from reference TRBV2 and TRBJ2-4): EPEVTQTPSHQVTQMGQEVILRCVPISNHLYFYWYRQILGQKVEFLVSFYNNEISEKSEIFDDQFSVERPDGSNFTLKIRSTKLEDSAMYFCASSDGWSPIQYFGAGTRLSVL.

The chain carries TRBV2 and TRBJ2-7, with 10 bases matching TRBD1. The CDR3 has 18 residues. V dropped 4 bases and J dropped 2; count of bases not matched to a gene: 14. Germline CDR1 SNHLY, CDR2 FYNNEI. Here the CDR3 reads CASSAPREGQGLAYEQYF. DNA of the CDR3: TGTGCCAGCAGTGCCCCGCGCGAGGGACAGGGGTTGGCCTACGAGCAGTACTTC.

The chain carries TRBV11-3 and TRBJ1-1, with D tentatively TRBD1 (5 bases). Germline V gene lookup returns CDR1 SGHNT and CDR2 YENEEA. V was trimmed by 8 bases and J by 4 bases, leaving 20 bases between them. The CDR3 loop spans 15 amino acids. This CDR3 reads CASASLGVGGTEAFF. The CDR3 DNA reads TGTGCCAGCGCGTCATTGGGGGTCGGTGGCACTGAAGCTTTCTTT.

The genes are TRBV28 and TRBJ1-2, with D unresolved. Trimming removed 10 bases from V and 2 bases from J, with 14 bases in between. There are 13 residues in the CDR3. The germline gives CDR1 MDHEN, CDR2 SYDVKM. The CDR3 sequence: CATKTSLNYGYTF. The CDR3 nucleotides read TGTGCCACGAAAACTTCCCTCAACTATGGCTACACCTTC.

This clone was observed a handful of times. The chain couples TRBV30 to TRBJ1-2; D remains ambiguous. Germline V gene sequence: CDR1 GTSNPN, CDR2 SVGIG (reference sequence). CDR3 length: 13 amino acids. V lost 4 bases to trimming and J lost 8 bases, with 17 bases between them. The CDR3 is CAWKRGWRRGYTF. The CDR3 DNA reads TGTGCCTGGAAACGAGGGTGGCGGCGAGGCTACACCTTC. The variable domain in full, completed from reference TRBV30 and TRBJ1-2, reads SQTIHQWPATLVQPVGSPLSLECTVEGTSNPNLYWYRQAAGRGLQLLFYSVGIGQISSEVPQNLSASRPQDRQFILSSKKLLLSDSGFYLCAWKRGWRRGYTFGSGTRLTVV.

The chain has TRBV5-1 and TRBJ2-7; D possibly matches TRBD1 or TRBD2 (5 bases each). Germline values: CDR1 SGHRS, CDR2 YFSETQ. CDR3 length: 13 amino acids. The V and J ends lost 3 bases and 2 bases respectively, with 9 bases between them. The CDR3 loop reads CASSSGTPYEQYF. Here the CDR3 DNA reads TGCGCCAGCAGCTCCGGGACCCCCTACGAGCAGTACTTC. Full variable domain (missing parts from reference TRBV5-1 and TRBJ2-7): KAGVTQTPRYLIKTRGQQVTLSCSPISGHRSVSWYQQTPGQGLQFLFEYFSETQRNKGNFPGRFSGRQFSNSRSEMNVSTLELGDSALYLCASSSGTPYEQYFGPGTRLTVT.

A single count supports this clone. V is TRBV6-4 and J is TRBJ2-4; 7 nucleotides align to TRBD1. Trimming at V came to 2 bases and at J to 1 base, leaving 2 bases not matched to a gene. This CDR3 spans 15 amino acids. Germline CDR1 reads MRHNA; CDR2 reads SNTAGT. CDR3 nucleotide sequence: TGTGCCAGCAGTGACAGGGGGCTGGCCAAAAACATTCAGTACTTC. Protein product: CASSDRGLAKNIQYF.

The rearrangement joins TRBV4-1 to TRBJ2-5, with D possibly matching TRBD2 (5 bases). The CDR3 is made up of 17 amino acids. Trimming cost V 0 bases and J 5 bases, with 19 bases left between them. Germline V gives CDR1 MGHRA, CDR2 YSYEKL. CDR3 sequence: CASSQDWSSLGSETQYF. In DNA form, the CDR3 reads TGCGCCAGCAGCCAAGATTGGTCTAGCTTGGGGTCGGAGACCCAGTACTTC.

The genes are TRBV28 and TRBJ2-7; D may be TRBD1 or TRBD2 (5 bases each). Trimming removed 7 bases at V and 4 bases at J, with 11 bases between. CDR3 length: 12 amino acids. Germline V gene lookup returns CDR1 MDHEN and CDR2 SYDVKM. CDR3 sequence: CASTFGAYEQYF. DNA of the CDR3: TGTGCCAGCACCTTCGGGGCTTACGAGCAGTACTTC.

The genes are TRBV27 and TRBJ2-5; D possibly corresponds to TRBD2 (6 bases). Germline V gene sequence: CDR1 MNHEY, CDR2 SMNVEV (reference sequence). The CDR3 spans 16 residues. V lost 2 bases and J lost 2, with 15 bases in between. CDR3 amino acids: CASSLTGAGPQETQYF. The DNA of the CDR3 is TGTGCCAGCAGTTTAACCGGTGCGGGACCTCAAGAGACCCAGTACTTC.

The gene calls are TRBV20-1 and TRBJ2-3; D call uncertain. Trimming pared 5 bases from V and 6 bases from J, leaving 9 bases between. The CDR3 runs to 11 residues. Germline CDR1 reads DFQATT; CDR2 reads SNEGSKA (reference sequence). The CDR3 nucleotides read TGCAGTGCTCCCCCGTCTGATACGCAGTATTTT. It codes for CSAPPSDTQYF.

V and J are TRBV10-3 and TRBJ1-1; D gene ambiguous. CDR1 is ENHRY, CDR2 SYGVKD, per germline. Deletions cut 3 bases from V and 3 bases from J, with 11 bases between. This CDR3 has 14 amino acids. The CDR3 nucleotides are TGTGCCATCAGTGAAATAGGGCGGGACACTGAAGCTTTCTTT. It translates to CAISEIGRDTEAFF.

The chain couples TRBV29-1 to TRBJ2-5; D may be TRBD2 (6 bases). This CDR3 is built from 13 residues. Trimming took off 4 bases at V and 3 bases at J, with 12 bases between the two ends. The germline V gene encodes CDR1 SQVTM and CDR2 ANQGSEA. The CDR3 loop is CSVAGDREETQYF. In DNA form, the CDR3 reads TGCAGCGTTGCGGGGGACCGTGAAGAGACCCAGTACTTC.

Written as DNA, the CDR3 is TGCAGCGTTGAGAACCAGCTCTATGGCTACACCTTC. This codes for CSVENQLYGYTF. The chain has TRBV29-1 and TRBJ1-2; no reliable D call. The germline gives CDR1 SQVTM, CDR2 ANQGSEA. Trimming left V 3 bases short and J 4 bases short, with 9 bases between. The CDR3 consists of 12 residues.